What follows describes a single TCR beta chain. Profiled with immunoSEQ multiplex PCR; TCRdb holds only in-frame clones, not every one. The table lists just under 95,000 clones, about nine tenths of them singletons, with approximately 0.3% in the top ten. The CDR3 length is 16 residues. CDR1 and CDR2 (germline): SGHNT, YYREEE (reference sequence). Deletions cut 9 bases from V and 0 bases from J, with 21 bases between. The source of the sample is a study of OX40 agonist ivuxolimab in advanced cancers. Study-level information: Partial responses were achieved by three patients: one hepatocellular carcinoma, two cutaneous melanoma.

This specimen consisted of CD4+ or CD8+ T cells sorted from blood, obtained in a trial of the OX40 agonist ivuxolimab. This rearrangement joins TRBV5-4 to TRBJ1-1, with D maybe TRBD1 (5 bases). This clonotype was obtained from an adult with an advanced solid tumor such as melanoma, head and neck, liver or kidney cancer. As DNA, the CDR3 is TGTGCCACGAACAAGGTCAAGGGGAGCATGAACACTGAAGCTTTCTTT. This gives the protein CATNKVKGSMNTEAFF. Complete variable domain (other parts from reference TRBV5-4 and TRBJ1-1): ETGVTQSPTHLIKTRGQQVTLRCSSQSGHNTVSWYQQALGQGPQFIFQYYREEENGRGNFPPRFSGLQFPNYSSELNVNALELDDSALYLCATNKVKGSMNTEAFFGQGTRLTVV.